What follows are 10 T cell receptor beta chains derived from one specimen sequenced in a study of OX40 agonist ivuxolimab in advanced cancers. Assay used: immunoSEQ multiplex PCR; TCRdb lists only in-frame clones, some missing. The table has fewer than 80,000 clones, around 84% seen once. The sample consisted of CD4+ or CD8+ T cells sorted from blood, taken in a trial of the OX40 agonist ivuxolimab. The receptors were sampled from an adult with an advanced solid tumor such as melanoma, head and neck, liver or kidney cancer.

The chain employs TRBV28 and TRBJ1-2, with D tentatively TRBD1 (6 bases). There are 14 residues in the CDR3. Germline CDR1 and CDR2: MDHEN and SYDVKM. The ends were cut back, 8 bases at V and 8 bases at J, with 21 bases in the middle. CDR3: CASGGGRGFWGYTF. The CDR3 coding sequence is TGTGCCAGCGGTGGAGGCAGGGGCTTTTGGGGCTACACCTTC.

The rearrangement uses TRBV5-4 and TRBJ2-7; 9 bases agree with TRBD1. V was clipped by 4 bases and J by 5 bases; unmatched bases: 10. Germline assignment: CDR1 SGHNT and CDR2 YYREEE (reference sequence). CDR3 size: 15 residues. The CDR3 DNA sequence: TGTGCCAGCAGCGGGGGGGGACAGGGTCGTGACGAGCAGTACTTC. Its protein product is CASSGGGQGRDEQYF.

This clone was counted only a few times. This sequence joins TRBV12-5 and TRBJ2-3; D may be TRBD2 (5 bases). Germline assignment: CDR1 LGHNT and CDR2 FRNRAP. The V gene lost 1 base and the J gene lost 2 bases, with 7 bases spanning the gap. There are 14 residues in the CDR3. Here the CDR3 reads CASGLERTTDTQYF. DNA of the CDR3: TGTGCTAGTGGTTTGGAGCGGACCACAGATACGCAGTATTTT.

J is TRBJ2-7 and V is TRBV5-5; TRBD1 matches 7 bases. V lost 4 bases and J lost 3; bases outside the gene matches: 4. The CDR3 length is 13 residues. Germline V gene lookup returns CDR1 SGHKS and CDR2 YYEKEE (reference sequence). CDR3 residues: CASSLGTDYEQYF. The CDR3, as DNA: TGTGCCAGCAGCCTGGGGACAGACTACGAGCAGTACTTC.

The rearrangement links TRBV19 to TRBJ1-2; 8 bases are shared with TRBD1. The CDR3 covers 14 residues. With 2 bases clipped from V and 4 bases from J, the junction kept 3 bases outside the gene matches. The germline V gene has CDR1 LNHDA and CDR2 SQIVND (reference sequence). The CDR3: CASSIQGAGYGYTF. CDR3 coding DNA: TGTGCCAGTAGTATACAGGGGGCTGGCTATGGCTACACCTTC.

V is TRBV7-9 and J is TRBJ1-5, with a possible D match to TRBD1 (5 bases). This CDR3 comprises 15 residues. Trimming cost V 5 bases and J 7 bases, with 18 bases left between them. Germline assignment: CDR1 SEHNR and CDR2 FQNEAQ (reference sequence). CDR3 coding DNA: TGTGCCAGCAGCGCCCTTGGGGGGGAAGGACAGCCCCAGCATTTT. Protein: CASSALGGEGQPQHF.

The rearrangement links TRBV27 to TRBJ1-2; 10 nucleotides match TRBD1. With 5 bases clipped from V and 4 bases from J, the junction kept 10 bases outside the gene matches. The CDR3 is 16 residues long. Germline V CDR1 and CDR2: MNHEY, SMNVEV (reference sequence). The CDR3 DNA follows: TGTGCCAGCAGTCCACCCTCCGGGACAGGGGTCTATGGCTACACCTTC. Its protein is CASSPPSGTGVYGYTF.

V usage is TRBV4-3 and J usage is TRBJ2-3, with 8 bases fitting TRBD2. Germline V gene sequence: CDR1 LGHNA, CDR2 YSLEER. The CDR3 length is 15 residues. Unmatched junction bases numbered 5, after V lost 0 bases and J lost 6 bases. CDR3 sequence (DNA): TGCGCCAGCAGCCAAGATTCTCGGGGGGGGGATACGCAGTATTTT. Its protein is CASSQDSRGGDTQYF.

The chain uses TRBV11-3 and TRBJ2-5; unclear D gene. CDR3 size: 12 residues. Germline V lookup: CDR1 SGHNT, CDR2 YENEEA. Trimming removed 5 bases at V and 7 bases at J, with 11 bases between. The CDR3 protein is CASSAILGTQYF. CDR3 DNA: TGTGCCAGCAGCGCCATACTTGGGACCCAGTACTTC.

The chain combines TRBV4-1 with TRBJ1-2, with 7 positions matching TRBD1. The CDR3 contains 13 residues. The V gene's germline CDR1 is MGHRA and CDR2 YSYEKL. J gave up 8 bases and V 4 bases, and 7 bases lay outside the gene matches. The CDR3 reads CASSLGTEGGYTF. CDR3 sequence (DNA): TGCGCCAGCAGCCTAGGGACAGAAGGGGGCTACACCTTC.